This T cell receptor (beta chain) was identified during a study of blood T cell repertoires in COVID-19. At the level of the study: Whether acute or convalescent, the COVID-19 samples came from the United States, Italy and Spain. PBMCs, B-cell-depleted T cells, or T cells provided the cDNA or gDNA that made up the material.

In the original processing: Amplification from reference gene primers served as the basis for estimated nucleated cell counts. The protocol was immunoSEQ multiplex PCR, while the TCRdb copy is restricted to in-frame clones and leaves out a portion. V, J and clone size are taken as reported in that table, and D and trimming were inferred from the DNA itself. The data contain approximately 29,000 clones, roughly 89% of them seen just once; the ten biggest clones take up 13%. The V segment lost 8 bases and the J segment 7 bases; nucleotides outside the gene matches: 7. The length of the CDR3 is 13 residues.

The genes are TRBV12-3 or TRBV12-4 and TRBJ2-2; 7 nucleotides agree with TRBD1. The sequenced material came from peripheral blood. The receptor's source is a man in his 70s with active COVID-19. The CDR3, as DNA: TGTGCCAGCGGAAGGGGGCAGGGCGGGGAGCTGTTTTTT. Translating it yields CASGRGQGGELFF.